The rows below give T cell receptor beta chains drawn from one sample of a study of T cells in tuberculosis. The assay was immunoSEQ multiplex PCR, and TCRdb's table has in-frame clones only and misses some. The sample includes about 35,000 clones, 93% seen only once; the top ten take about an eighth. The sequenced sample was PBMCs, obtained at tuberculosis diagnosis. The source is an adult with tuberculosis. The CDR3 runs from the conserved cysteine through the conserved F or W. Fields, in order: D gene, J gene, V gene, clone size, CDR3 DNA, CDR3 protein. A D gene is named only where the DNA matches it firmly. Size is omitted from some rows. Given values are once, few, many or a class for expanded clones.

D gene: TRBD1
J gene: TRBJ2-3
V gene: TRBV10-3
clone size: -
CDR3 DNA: TGTGCCATCAGCCAGACAGGGGATTCCACAGATACGCAGTATTTT
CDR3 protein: CAISQTGDSTDTQYF

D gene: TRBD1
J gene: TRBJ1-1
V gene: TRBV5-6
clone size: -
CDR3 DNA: TGTGCCAGCAGCTTATTGGGACAGGGAACGAACACTGAAGCTTTCTTT
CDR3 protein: CASSLLGQGTNTEAFF

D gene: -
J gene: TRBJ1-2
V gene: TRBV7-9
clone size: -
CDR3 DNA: TGTGCCAGCAGCCAGGGAACCTATGGCTACACCTTC
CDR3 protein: CASSQGTYGYTF

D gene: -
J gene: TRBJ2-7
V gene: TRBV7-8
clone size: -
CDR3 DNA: TGTGCCAGCAGCCTTACTCTAGCGTCCGGGGGCGAGCAGTACTTC
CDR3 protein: CASSLTLASGGEQYF

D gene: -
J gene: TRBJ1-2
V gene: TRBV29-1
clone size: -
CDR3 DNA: TGCAGCGTTGGCATCCAGGGGAGTGGCTACACCTTC
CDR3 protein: CSVGIQGSGYTF

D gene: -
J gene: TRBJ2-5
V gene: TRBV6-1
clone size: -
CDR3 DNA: TGTGCCAGCAGGTCCGCACAGGATTTCCAAGAGACCCAGTACTTC
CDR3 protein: CASRSAQDFQETQYF

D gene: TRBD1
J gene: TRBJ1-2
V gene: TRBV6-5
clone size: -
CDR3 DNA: TGTGCCAGCAGGACTCGACAGGGGGGGCTCTATGGCTACACCTTC
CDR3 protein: CASRTRQGGLYGYTF

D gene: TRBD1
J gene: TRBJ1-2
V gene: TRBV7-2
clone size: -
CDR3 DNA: TGTGCCAGCAGCCATTACCTGACAGGGGAGAAGGGCTACACCTTC
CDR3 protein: CASSHYLTGEKGYTF

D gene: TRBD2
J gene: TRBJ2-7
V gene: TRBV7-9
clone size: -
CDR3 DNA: TGTGCCAGCAGCTTAGAAACGAGCGGGAGCTCCTACGAGCAGTACTTC
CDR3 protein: CASSLETSGSSYEQYF

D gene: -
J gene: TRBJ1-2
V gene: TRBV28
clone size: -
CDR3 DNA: TGTGCCAGCAGGCCTCGACGAGACAGAGCCAACTATGGCTACACCTTC
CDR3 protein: CASRPRRDRANYGYTF

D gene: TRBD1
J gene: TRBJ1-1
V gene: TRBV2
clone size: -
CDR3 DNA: TGTGCGACGAGGCAGGGGGCTCGGAGGAACACTGAAGCTTTCTTT
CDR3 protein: CATRQGARRNTEAFF

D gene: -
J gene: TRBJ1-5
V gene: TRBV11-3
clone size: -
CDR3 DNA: TGTGCCAGCAGCTCCCCGCGGGTCGGCAATCAGCCCCAGCATTTT
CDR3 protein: CASSSPRVGNQPQHF

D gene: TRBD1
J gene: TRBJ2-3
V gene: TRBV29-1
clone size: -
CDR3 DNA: TGCAGCTTGGGACAGGGGGCGAGTCTGGATACGCAGTATTTT
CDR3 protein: CSLGQGASLDTQYF

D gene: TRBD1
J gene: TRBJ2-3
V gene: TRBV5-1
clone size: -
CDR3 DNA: TGCGCCAGCAGCTTGGCCGGACAGGGTAGCACAGATACGCAGTATTTT
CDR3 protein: CASSLAGQGSTDTQYF

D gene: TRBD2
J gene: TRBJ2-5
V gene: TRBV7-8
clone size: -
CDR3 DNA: TGTGCCAGCAGCTTATATTTGGGACTAGAGGAGACCCAGTACTTC
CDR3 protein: CASSLYLGLEETQYF

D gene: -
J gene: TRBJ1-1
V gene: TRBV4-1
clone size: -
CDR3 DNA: TGCGCCAGCAGCCAAGGGATTTTACGCAGGGCCAGCAGTTCGAACACTGAAGCTTTCTTT
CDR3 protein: CASSQGILRRASSSNTEAFF

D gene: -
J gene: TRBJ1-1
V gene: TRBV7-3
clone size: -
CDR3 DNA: TGTGCCAGCAGCTTCTCAGGGAAATCCACTGAAGCTTTCTTT
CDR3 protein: CASSFSGKSTEAFF

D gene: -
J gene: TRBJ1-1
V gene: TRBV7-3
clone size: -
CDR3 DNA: TGTGCCAGCAGCTCCCAGACAGGCGCAACTGAAGCTTTCTTT
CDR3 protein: CASSSQTGATEAFF

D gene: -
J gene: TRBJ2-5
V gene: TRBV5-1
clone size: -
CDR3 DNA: TGCGCCAGCAGCTTGGCCGGTGGTCTAGCTGGGAAGACCCAGTACTTC
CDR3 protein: CASSLAGGLAGKTQYF

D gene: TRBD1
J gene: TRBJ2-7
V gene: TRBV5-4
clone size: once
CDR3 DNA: TGTGCCAGCAGCTACGACAGGGGTGGTTACGAGCAGTACTTC
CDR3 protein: CASSYDRGGYEQYF

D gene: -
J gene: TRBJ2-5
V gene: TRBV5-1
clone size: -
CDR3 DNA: TGCGCCAGCAGCTCGGGAGGGACAGGGCTTACGCGGGAGACCCAGTACTTC
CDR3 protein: CASSSGGTGLTRETQYF

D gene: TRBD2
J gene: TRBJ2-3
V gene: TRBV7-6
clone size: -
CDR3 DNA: TGTGCCAGCAGCTACGGACTAGCGGATTCAGATACGCAGTATTTT
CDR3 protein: CASSYGLADSDTQYF

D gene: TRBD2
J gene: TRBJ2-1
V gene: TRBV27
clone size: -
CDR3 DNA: TGTGCCAGCAGTCTTAGTAGCGGGGGGGCCTGGAATGAGCAGTTCTTC
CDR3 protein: CASSLSSGGAWNEQFF

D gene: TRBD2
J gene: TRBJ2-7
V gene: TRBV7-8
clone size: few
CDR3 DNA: TGTGCCAGCAGCCCCAAAGGCTTAGCGCTAGCGGGAAATTACGAGCAGTACTTC
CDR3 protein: CASSPKGLALAGNYEQYF

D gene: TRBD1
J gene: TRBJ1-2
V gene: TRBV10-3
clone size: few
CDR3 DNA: TGTGCCATCAGAGATACCGGGACAGGGAATGCTGGCTACACCTTC
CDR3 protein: CAIRDTGTGNAGYTF

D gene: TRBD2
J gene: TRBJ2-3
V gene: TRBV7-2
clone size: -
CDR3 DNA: TGTGCCAGCAGCTTATCCCTAGCGGGAGTCGGGCCAACAGATACGCAGTATTTT
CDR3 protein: CASSLSLAGVGPTDTQYF

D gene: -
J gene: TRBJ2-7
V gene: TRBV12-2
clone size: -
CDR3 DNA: TGTGCAAGTCGACAAACAGGGGGCGAAGCCTACGAGCAGTACTTC
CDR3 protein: CASRQTGGEAYEQYF

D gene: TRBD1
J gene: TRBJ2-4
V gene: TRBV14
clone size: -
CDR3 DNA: TGTGCCAGCAGCCAAGGGAATTATAGGACAGGGGGCGCCGGGGACATTCAGTACTTC
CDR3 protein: CASSQGNYRTGGAGDIQYF

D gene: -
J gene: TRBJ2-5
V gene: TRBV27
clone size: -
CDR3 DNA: TGTGCCAGCAGTCTGTCCCGGGAAGAGACCCAGTACTTC
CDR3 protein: CASSLSREETQYF

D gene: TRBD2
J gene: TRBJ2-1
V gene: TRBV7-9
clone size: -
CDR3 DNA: TGTGCCAGCAGCTCCACTAGCGGCAATGAGCAGTTCTTC
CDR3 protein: CASSSTSGNEQFF

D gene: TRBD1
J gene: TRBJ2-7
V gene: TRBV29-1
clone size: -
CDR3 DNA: TGCAGCGTTGCTAGACAGGGGGACTACGAGCAGTACTTC
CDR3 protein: CSVARQGDYEQYF

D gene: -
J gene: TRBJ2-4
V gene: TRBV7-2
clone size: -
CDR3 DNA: TGTGCCAGCAGCTTAAGAGCTTTAGCCAAAAACATTCAGTACTTC
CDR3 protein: CASSLRALAKNIQYF

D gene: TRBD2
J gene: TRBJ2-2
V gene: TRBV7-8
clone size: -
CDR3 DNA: TGTGCCAGCAGCCTAAGGACTAGTGGGCTCGCCGGGGAGCTGTTTTTT
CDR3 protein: CASSLRTSGLAGELFF

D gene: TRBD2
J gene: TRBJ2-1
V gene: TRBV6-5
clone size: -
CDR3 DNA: TGTGCCAGCAGTTACATGACTAGCGGCCGCAATGAGCAGTTCTTC
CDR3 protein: CASSYMTSGRNEQFF

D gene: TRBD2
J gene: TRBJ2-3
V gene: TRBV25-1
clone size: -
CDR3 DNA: TGTGCCACTACCCCAGGGGCTAGCGGGAATACAGATACGCAGTATTTT
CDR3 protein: CATTPGASGNTDTQYF

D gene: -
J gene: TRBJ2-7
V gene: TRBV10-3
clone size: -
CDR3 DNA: TGTGCCACGGGGGACCCTTCCTACGAGCAGTACTTC
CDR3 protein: CATGDPSYEQYF

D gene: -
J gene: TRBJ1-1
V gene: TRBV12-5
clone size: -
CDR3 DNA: TGTGCTAGTGGTTTGGTCGGCACTGAAGCTTTCTTT
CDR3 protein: CASGLVGTEAFF